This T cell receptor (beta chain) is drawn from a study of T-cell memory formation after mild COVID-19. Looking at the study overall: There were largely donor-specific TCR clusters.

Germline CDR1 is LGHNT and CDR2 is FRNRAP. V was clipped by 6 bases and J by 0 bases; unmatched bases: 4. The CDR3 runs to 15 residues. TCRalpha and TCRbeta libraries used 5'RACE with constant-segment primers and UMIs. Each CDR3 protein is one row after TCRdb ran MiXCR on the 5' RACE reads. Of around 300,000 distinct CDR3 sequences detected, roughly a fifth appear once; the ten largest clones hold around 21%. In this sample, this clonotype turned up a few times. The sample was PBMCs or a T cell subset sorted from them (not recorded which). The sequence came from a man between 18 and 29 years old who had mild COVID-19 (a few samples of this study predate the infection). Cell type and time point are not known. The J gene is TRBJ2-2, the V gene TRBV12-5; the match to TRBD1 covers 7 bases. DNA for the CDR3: TGTGCTAGTGGCCGGGACAGCTCGAACACCGGGGAGCTGTTTTTT. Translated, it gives CASGRDSSNTGELFF.